This T cell receptor beta chain appears in the sequencing data of a study of blood T cell repertoires in COVID-19. Overall study context: Donors in the United States, Italy and Spain gave samples during acute or convalescent COVID-19.

Participants' reported clinical history set cohort assignment. There are 15 residues in the CDR3. Losses at the gene ends were 1 base for V and 7 bases for J; bases not matched to a gene: 7. CDR1 and CDR2 (germline): SGHAT, FQNNGV. Profiling relied on immunoSEQ multiplex PCR, and the TCRdb table lists in-frame clones only, not all of them. The repertoire holds 400,000 to 550,000 clones, with about 85% as singletons. The source material was PBMCs or T cells enriched from blood (not recorded which). The chain uses TRBV11-2 and TRBJ2-5, with 9 bases aligning to TRBD1. The clonotype originates from a woman under 30 with acute COVID-19. CDR3 DNA: TGTGCCAGCAGCTTAGGGACAGGGGCTAAGAGGACCCAGTACTTC. It translates to CASSLGTGAKRTQYF.